This T cell receptor (beta chain) was sequenced in a study of tumor-infiltrating lymphocytes in localized non-small cell lung cancer. Here immunoSEQ multiplex PCR was the method, and the copy in TCRdb shows in-frame clones only, minus some. The sample shows fewer than 25,000 clones, 80% of them seen only once. Germline CDR1 and CDR2: LNHDA and SQIVND (reference sequence). Trimming left V 4 bases short and J 4 bases short, with 11 bases between. The CDR3 spans 14 residues. The receptor was derived from a human donor with non-small cell lung cancer. The material sequenced was lung tumor tissue. J is TRBJ1-5 and V is TRBV19; D call uncertain. The CDR3 sequence: CASSTFLQNQPQHF. The CDR3 region has the DNA TGTGCCAGTAGTACATTCCTTCAGAATCAGCCCCAGCATTTT.